This T cell receptor (beta chain) was identified in a study of Graves' ophthalmopathy and Graves' hyperthyroidism. Study-wide findings and caveats: Ophthalmopathy progression was predicted by the model at about 69% sensitivity and approximately 72% specificity.

Amplified TCR beta CDR3 regions were obtained using RNA transcripts as template. Second-round multiplex PCR came after first-round RT-PCR with HTBI primers. MiXCR, applied by TCRdb to the multiplex PCR reads, yields one record per CDR3 protein. The sample yields 350,000 to 400,000 distinct CDR3 sequences, 18% seen once. This clonotype was picked up many times. As yet, its antigen is unknown. Sampling about 10 ml of fresh peripheral blood provided the PBMCs. The sequence was obtained from a woman aged 18-29 years with Graves' ophthalmopathy. Material: peripheral blood.

CDR3 region: CASSKQGAMNTEAFF. In DNA, the CDR3 is TGTGCCAGCAGCAAACAGGGGGCGATGAACACTGAAGCTTTCTTT. The chain carries TRBV25-1 and TRBJ1-1; 9 bases map to TRBD1. V was pared by 6 bases and J by 0 bases, with 5 bases of the junction left unmatched. CDR1 and CDR2 (germline): MGHDK, SYGVNS. The CDR3 has 15 residues.